Below are 25 T cell receptor beta chains sequenced from a single sample in a study of cytomegalovirus exposure and HLA in healthy donors. A multiplex PCR was run with 60 Vbeta primers and 13 Jbeta primers. TCRdb's copy holds only in-frame clones and misses some; the assay was immunoSEQ multiplex PCR. The sample consists of some 160,000 clones, around three quarters of them appearing once. The sequenced sample was PBMCs. These receptors were collected from a man aged 35 to 55 in good health and CMV-seronegative.

The gene calls are TRBV5-1 and TRBJ2-1; 9 bases are shared with TRBD2. Losses at the gene ends were 6 bases for V and 0 bases for J; bases not matched to a gene: 7. CDR3 size: 16 residues. From germline, CDR1 is SGHRS and CDR2 YFSETQ. Here the CDR3 reads CASKPLAGRSYNEQFF. DNA of the CDR3: TGCGCCAGCAAGCCGCTAGCGGGACGCTCCTACAATGAGCAGTTCTTC.

J is TRBJ2-1 and V is TRBV11-2, with a tentative D call TRBD2 (5 bases). There are 12 residues in the CDR3. Germline CDR1 and CDR2: SGHAT and FQNNGV. The ends were cut back, 1 base at V and 12 bases at J, with 10 bases in the middle. CDR3 sequence: CASSLGGLGQFF. Here the CDR3 DNA reads TGTGCCAGCAGCTTAGGAGGACTGGGGCAGTTCTTC.

The V gene is TRBV5-8, the J gene TRBJ1-2; maybe TRBD1 (5 bases). Per germline, CDR1 SGHTS and CDR2 YDEGEE. V lost 0 bases to trimming and J lost 7 bases, with 13 bases between them. The CDR3 totals 14 residues. The CDR3 nucleotides read TGTGCCAGCAGCTTGGAGGTACAGGCAGGTGGCTACACCTTC. It specifies CASSLEVQAGGYTF.

About this clone: One junction end disagrees with the germline gene, perhaps due to a read error. The rearrangement uses TRBV18 and TRBJ2-7, with D perhaps TRBD2 (6 bases). Germline CDR1 is KGHSH and CDR2 is LQKENI. The CDR3 extends over 13 amino acids. The CDR3 nucleotides are TGTGCCAGCTCAGGAGGGGCCTCCTTCGAGCAGTACTTC. It yields the protein CASSGGASFEQYF.

The chain has TRBV7-8 and TRBJ1-3; D is undetermined. Looked up from germline, CDR1 is SGHVS and CDR2 is FQNEAQ. This CDR3 has 16 amino acids. The ends were cut back, 5 bases at V and 0 bases at J, with 14 bases in the middle. In DNA form, the CDR3 reads TGTGCCAGCAGCCTCCAAGCGGGATACTCTGGAAACACCATATATTTT. It encodes CASSLQAGYSGNTIYF. Variable domain in full (rest from reference TRBV7-8 and TRBJ1-3): GAGVSQSPRYKVAKRGQDVALRCDPISGHVSLFWYQQALGQGPEFLTYFQNEAQLDKSGLPSDRFFAERPEGSVSTLKIQRTQQEDSAVYLCASSLQAGYSGNTIYFGEGSWLTVV.

The chain links TRBV11-2 to TRBJ2-1; D ambiguous. The CDR3 contains 16 residues. CDR1 SGHAT and CDR2 FQNNGV come from the germline V gene. V lost 1 base and J lost 5, with 15 bases in between. The chain's CDR3 is CASSLANVYGDNEQFF. The DNA for the CDR3 is TGTGCCAGCAGCTTAGCCAATGTGTACGGAGACAATGAGCAGTTCTTC.

The rearrangement joins TRBV27 to TRBJ2-2, with 8 bases fitting TRBD1. The ends lost 4 bases at V and 5 bases at J; junction bases unmatched: 12. Germline V gives CDR1 MNHEY, CDR2 SMNVEV (reference sequence). CDR3 size: 17 residues. CDR3 in amino acids: CASSSPYSGGRTGELFF. The CDR3 DNA reads TGTGCCAGCAGTTCCCCCTATTCAGGGGGCAGAACCGGGGAGCTGTTTTTT.

The V gene is TRBV9, the J gene TRBJ2-5, with TRBD2 as a possible D gene (5 bases). The CDR3 length is 14 residues. CDR1 and CDR2 from the germline V gene are SGDLS and YYNGEE. The ends were cut back, 0 bases at V and 3 bases at J, with 9 bases in the middle. DNA for the CDR3: TGTGCCAGCAGCGTAGCGGGATTCGAAGAGACCCAGTACTTC. It codes for CASSVAGFEETQYF.

The rearrangement links TRBV5-5 to TRBJ2-2, with D perhaps TRBD1 (7 bases). The CDR3 has 16 amino acids. V lost 3 bases and J lost 6, with 18 bases in between. CDR1 and CDR2 (germline): SGHKS, YYEKEE (reference sequence). This CDR3 is CASSSVGGGIAGELFF. CDR3 coding DNA: TGTGCCAGCAGCTCAGTCGGAGGGGGCATTGCCGGGGAGCTGTTTTTT.

J is TRBJ1-3 and V is TRBV18; D not certain. CDR1 is KGHSH and CDR2 is LQKENI in the germline V gene. This CDR3 is built from 15 residues. The ends were cut back, 6 bases at V and 0 bases at J, with 12 bases in the middle. The CDR3 here is CASSQNGNSGNTIYF. Written as DNA, the CDR3 is TGTGCCAGCTCCCAAAATGGCAACTCTGGAAACACCATATATTTT.

The chain has TRBV27 and TRBJ1-6, with D possibly being TRBD1 (5 bases). V gave up 4 bases and J gave up 7 bases, with 8 bases separating them. CDR1 is MNHEY, CDR2 SMNVEV, per germline (reference sequence). The CDR3 totals 13 residues. As DNA, the CDR3 is TGTGCCAGCAGTTCATGGGGCAATTCACCCCTCCACTTT. The encoded protein is CASSSWGNSPLHF.

The chain combines TRBV30 with TRBJ2-1; 8 bases map to TRBD2. After removal of 0 bases from V and 2 bases from J, the junction contained 9 bases not matched to a gene. Germline V gives CDR1 GTSNPN, CDR2 SVGIG (reference sequence). The CDR3 has 17 residues. The CDR3 protein is CAWSVGGAGAAYNEQFF. In DNA, the CDR3 is TGTGCCTGGAGTGTGGGAGGAGCGGGAGCCGCCTACAATGAGCAGTTCTTC.

The chain carries TRBV10-1 and TRBJ2-1, with 7 bases fitting TRBD2. Germline V gene data show CDR1 as WNHNN and CDR2 as SYGVQD (reference sequence). The CDR3 length is 15 residues. With 6 bases clipped from V and 10 bases from J, the junction kept 15 bases outside the gene matches. The DNA of the CDR3 is TGCGCCAGCAGGGGGCGGGACTATCCCCACGGGGAGCAGTTCTTC. This encodes CASRGRDYPHGEQFF.

The genes are TRBV30 and TRBJ1-2, with D maybe TRBD1 (6 bases). V shed 1 base and J shed 7 bases, with 13 bases lying between them. CDR3 size: 13 residues. Per germline, CDR1 GTSNPN and CDR2 SVGIG (reference sequence). The CDR3 sequence: CAWSAQGRGGYTF. For the CDR3, the DNA is TGTGCCTGGAGTGCACAGGGACGGGGTGGCTACACCTTC.

The V gene is TRBV7-6, the J gene TRBJ1-5; possible D gene TRBD1, 5 bases. The CDR3 has 16 amino acids. CDR1 and CDR2 (germline): SGHVS, FNYEAQ. The V gene lost 4 bases and the J gene lost 0 bases, with 13 bases spanning the gap. The chain's CDR3 is CASSSETVGSNQPQHF. The DNA for the CDR3 is TGTGCCAGCAGCTCAGAGACAGTAGGTAGCAATCAGCCCCAGCATTTT.

This sequence joins TRBV29-1 and TRBJ1-5, with D perhaps matching TRBD1 (5 bases). This CDR3 is 15 amino acids long. V shed 4 bases and J shed 2 bases, with 15 bases lying between them. CDR1 SQVTM and CDR2 ANQGSEA come from the germline V gene. The CDR3 DNA reads as TGCAGCGTTGCCTTCGACAGTGCTGGCAATCAGCCCCAGCATTTT. Translation: CSVAFDSAGNQPQHF.

The CDR3 spells CASSLAGTLSYEQYF. CDR3 nucleotide sequence: TGTGCCAGCAGCTTAGCGGGCACCCTCTCCTACGAGCAGTACTTC. The rearrangement links TRBV27 to TRBJ2-7; 7 positions match TRBD2. V was pared by 6 bases and J by 0 bases, with 8 bases of the junction left unmatched. Germline CDR1 and CDR2: MNHEY and SMNVEV (reference sequence). CDR3 length: 15 residues.

This chain connects TRBV2 to TRBJ2-3; D is unclear. This CDR3 is 13 amino acids long. Germline values: CDR1 SNHLY, CDR2 FYNNEI. V was shortened by 5 bases and J by 3 bases, with 9 bases between the two germline ends. Here the CDR3 DNA reads TGTGCCAGCAGTAATCCCCCGACAGATACGCAGTATTTT. This encodes CASSNPPTDTQYF.

The V gene is TRBV13, the J gene TRBJ1-5, with D unclear. The CDR3 runs 16 residues. Between the trimmed V and J ends, which lost 5 bases and 2 bases, there was a span of 16 bases. Germline values: CDR1 PRHDT, CDR2 FYEKMQ (reference sequence). DNA of the CDR3: TGTGCCAGCAGCCTCCGAGGGCGCCGGGGCAATCAGCCCCAGCATTTT. Amino acids: CASSLRGRRGNQPQHF.

For the CDR3, the DNA is TGTGCCAGCAGCTTGGCGGGGACAGTCGGCTATGGCTACACCTTC. Translating it yields CASSLAGTVGYGYTF. This chain joins TRBV5-6 and TRBJ1-2, with TRBD1 matching 7 bases. Unmatched junction bases numbered 6, after V lost 0 bases and J lost 4 bases. This CDR3 comprises 15 residues. CDR1 is SGHDT and CDR2 is YYEEEE in the germline V gene.

V usage is TRBV27 and J usage is TRBJ2-1; 11 nucleotides agree with TRBD1. The germline V gene has CDR1 MNHEY and CDR2 SMNVEV (reference sequence). CDR3 length: 15 residues. The junction had 5 bases not matched to a gene; V was cut back by 1 base and J by 9 bases. CDR3 sequence reads: CASSLYGTGGIEQFF. The CDR3 DNA is TGTGCCAGCAGTTTATACGGGACAGGGGGAATTGAGCAGTTCTTC.

DNA of the CDR3: TGTGCCAGCAGTGATGGTCAGGTGGGTCAAGAGACCCAGTACTTC. It specifies CASSDGQVGQETQYF. The chain combines TRBV2 with TRBJ2-5; D is unresolved. V shed 3 bases and J shed 2 bases, with 13 bases lying between them. Per germline, CDR1 SNHLY and CDR2 FYNNEI. CDR3 length: 15 residues.

This clone appeared a few times. The rearrangement links TRBV19 to TRBJ2-1; 10 bases fit TRBD2. Germline trimming cut 6 bases from V and 8 bases from J; bases unmatched to any gene: 4. The CDR3 sequence is 13 residues long. In germline, CDR1 is LNHDA, CDR2 SQIVND (reference sequence). The CDR3, as DNA: TGTGCCAGTAGCAGCCTAGCGGGAGATGAGCAGTTCTTC. Its protein product is CASSSLAGDEQFF.

The V gene is TRBV9, the J gene TRBJ2-1; no reliable D call. The CDR3 has 13 amino acids. Trimming took off 0 bases at V and 4 bases at J, with 5 bases between the two ends. CDR1 and CDR2 (germline): SGDLS, YYNGEE. The CDR3 reads CASSVGVYNEQFF. In DNA, the CDR3 is TGTGCCAGCAGCGTAGGAGTGTACAATGAGCAGTTCTTC. Complete variable domain (other parts from reference TRBV9 and TRBJ2-1): DSGVTQTPKHLITATGQRVTLRCSPRSGDLSVYWYQQSLDQGLQFLIQYYNGEERAKGNILERFSAQQFPDLHSELNLSSLELGDSALYFCASSVGVYNEQFFGPGTRLTVL.

The chain recombines TRBV25-1 with TRBJ1-1; possible D gene TRBD1, 6 bases. The germline gives CDR1 MGHDK, CDR2 SYGVNS. This CDR3 contains 15 residues. Trimming stripped 6 bases from V and 3 bases from J, with 17 bases between. This CDR3 is CASSFPGTSDTEAFF. Here the CDR3 DNA reads TGTGCCAGCAGCTTCCCCGGGACATCAGACACTGAAGCTTTCTTT.